The 30 T cell receptor beta chains given below trace back to one sample, sequenced in a study of cytomegalovirus exposure and HLA in healthy donors. Clones were read by immunoSEQ multiplex PCR, and TCRdb kept only the in-frame ones, dropping some. This table has tens of thousands of clones, 95% to 96% appearing once. The source material was PBMCs. The source of these receptors is a woman under 30 in good health and CMV-seropositive.

The V gene is TRBV4-1, the J gene TRBJ2-1; D gene ambiguous. Germline V CDR1 and CDR2: MGHRA, YSYEKL. The CDR3 loop spans 17 amino acids. Trimming left V 0 bases short and J 0 bases short, with 12 bases between. Here the CDR3 reads CASSQEVGRSSYNEQFF. The CDR3 bases are TGCGCCAGCAGCCAAGAAGTTGGCCGGAGCTCCTACAATGAGCAGTTCTTC.

The chain links TRBV4-1 to TRBJ1-1; the match to TRBD1 covers 8 bases. CDR1 is MGHRA and CDR2 is YSYEKL in the germline V gene. The J segment lost 4 bases and the V segment lost 3 bases, leaving 7 bases of the junction unmatched. CDR3 length: 15 amino acids. The CDR3 DNA reads TGCGCCAGCAGCCACTTACAGGGGGGTGGCACTGAAGCTTTCTTT. Translation gives CASSHLQGGGTEAFF.

CDR3: CASSVDYQETQYF. CDR3 sequence (DNA): TGTGCCAGCAGTGTGGACTACCAAGAGACCCAGTACTTC. J is TRBJ2-5 and V is TRBV2, with TRBD2 as a possible D gene (5 bases). Trimming took off 4 bases at V and 0 bases at J, with 6 bases between the two ends. The CDR3 has 13 amino acids. The germline V gene encodes CDR1 SNHLY and CDR2 FYNNEI.

V usage is TRBV5-4 and J usage is TRBJ2-2; 7 bases match TRBD1. The CDR3 totals 15 residues. Trimming cost V 1 base and J 5 bases; bases outside gene matches: 5. CDR1 is SGHNT, CDR2 YYREEE, per germline (reference sequence). The CDR3 DNA reads as TGTGCCAGCAGCTTGAACAGGGGAAGTACCGGGGAGCTGTTTTTT. This encodes CASSLNRGSTGELFF.

A single count supports this clone. The chain carries TRBV7-9 and TRBJ2-7; perhaps TRBD2 as D (6 bases). Germline CDR1 is SEHNR and CDR2 is FQNEAQ (reference sequence). The germline V and J ends were trimmed by 3 bases and 3 bases, with 12 bases remaining between them. CDR3 length: 14 amino acids. CDR3 bases: TGTGCCAGCAGCTTCGGAGGGGTGGTCTACGAGCAGTACTTC. Translation: CASSFGGVVYEQYF.

This chain uses TRBV6-5 with TRBJ2-7; D may be TRBD2 (7 bases). CDR1 MNHEY and CDR2 SVGAGI come from the germline V gene. The CDR3 runs 15 residues. V lost 7 bases and J lost 0, with 16 bases in between. The CDR3 DNA reads TGTGCCAGCACTCTTGGGGGCGGGGGCTCCTACGAGCAGTACTTC. Its translation is CASTLGGGGSYEQYF.

This clone occurred once. V is TRBV5-8 and J is TRBJ2-5; TRBD2 matches 12 bases. Trimming took 0 bases from V and 5 from J; bases not matched to a gene: 2. Germline CDR1 reads SGHTS; CDR2 reads YDEGEE. The CDR3 extends over 15 amino acids. The CDR3 coding sequence is TGTGCCAGCAGCTTGGGACTAGCGGGAGTGGAGACCCAGTACTTC. This gives the protein CASSLGLAGVETQYF.

This clone was observed a single time. V usage is TRBV2 and J usage is TRBJ1-2, with 7 bases identical to TRBD1. The V segment lost 6 bases and the J segment 5 bases; nucleotides outside the gene matches: 12. The length of the CDR3 is 15 residues. Germline V gives CDR1 SNHLY, CDR2 FYNNEI. This CDR3 is CASSLKGASPYGYTF. The CDR3 coding sequence is TGTGCCAGCAGCCTTAAGGGGGCGAGCCCTTATGGCTACACCTTC. The full variable domain, rest sourced from reference TRBV2 and TRBJ1-2, is EPEVTQTPSHQVTQMGQEVILRCVPISNHLYFYWYRQILGQKVEFLVSFYNNEISEKSEIFDDQFSVERPDGSNFTLKIRSTKLEDSAMYFCASSLKGASPYGYTFGSGTRLTVV.

This chain uses TRBV7-2 with TRBJ2-5; D perhaps matches TRBD2 (8 bases). The CDR3 covers 16 residues. The V and J ends lost 2 bases and 2 bases respectively, with 15 bases between them. Germline V lookup: CDR1 SGHTA, CDR2 FQGNSA. CDR3 amino acids: CASSLNGRGPQETQYF. The CDR3 DNA follows: TGTGCCAGCAGCTTAAACGGGAGGGGGCCACAAGAGACCCAGTACTTC.

The chain employs TRBV9 and TRBJ2-3; 8 nucleotides agree with TRBD2. The V segment lost 0 bases and the J segment 1 base; nucleotides outside the gene matches: 4. CDR1 is SGDLS, CDR2 YYNGEE, per germline. CDR3 length: 16 residues. CDR3 bases: TGTGCCAGCAGCGTAGGCAGCGGGGGAGGCACAGATACGCAGTATTTT. It codes for CASSVGSGGGTDTQYF. The full variable domain, in which reference TRBV9 and TRBJ2-3 provide the parts outside the CDR3, is DSGVTQTPKHLITATGQRVTLRCSPRSGDLSVYWYQQSLDQGLQFLIQYYNGEERAKGNILERFSAQQFPDLHSELNLSSLELGDSALYFCASSVGSGGGTDTQYFGPGTRLTVL.

This sequence joins TRBV6-1 and TRBJ1-2; 7 bases line up with TRBD1. The germline V gene encodes CDR1 MNHNS and CDR2 SASEGT. V lost 4 bases to trimming and J lost 0 bases; unmatched junction nucleotides: 5. The length of the CDR3 is 15 residues. In DNA form, the CDR3 reads TGTGCCAGCAGTGGGACAGGCCATCCTAACTATGGCTACACCTTC. Amino acid sequence: CASSGTGHPNYGYTF.

The J gene is TRBJ2-1, the V gene TRBV18; TRBD2 might be the D (5 bases). CDR1 KGHSH and CDR2 LQKENI come from the germline V gene. This CDR3 is built from 14 residues. V dropped 3 bases and J dropped 9 bases, with 15 bases sitting between them. The DNA of the CDR3 is TGTGCCAGCTCACCGACACTAGAGACTGGTGAGCAGTTCTTC. It codes for CASSPTLETGEQFF.

This clone was seen only once. The chain has TRBV4-2 and TRBJ2-4, with 9 nucleotides matching TRBD1. Germline CDR1 reads LGHNA; CDR2 reads YNFKEQ. The CDR3 runs to 18 residues. V was clipped by 0 bases and J by 6 bases; unmatched bases: 12. The CDR3 DNA reads TGTGCCAGCAGCCAAGAGCACCCCCGGGACAGGGAGATAAACATTCAGTACTTC. Its protein is CASSQEHPRDREINIQYF.

The chain links TRBV2 to TRBJ2-1, with D unresolved. Trimming pared 7 bases from V and 7 bases from J, leaving 5 bases between. This CDR3 has 10 residues. CDR1 is SNHLY, CDR2 FYNNEI, per germline. The CDR3 sequence: CASTRNEQFF. The CDR3 DNA is TGTGCCAGCACGAGGAATGAGCAGTTCTTC.

The chain has TRBV27 and TRBJ2-7, with 9 bases matching TRBD1. The CDR3 loop spans 14 amino acids. V lost 4 bases to trimming and J lost 3 bases; unmatched junction nucleotides: 4. The germline gives CDR1 MNHEY, CDR2 SMNVEV (reference sequence). The CDR3 loop reads CASSSRDRDYEQYF. DNA of the CDR3: TGTGCCAGCAGTTCCCGGGACAGGGACTACGAGCAGTACTTC.

This sequence joins TRBV6-1 and TRBJ2-7, with a possible D match to TRBD2 (5 bases). The CDR3 runs to 12 residues. Germline-derived CDR1 and CDR2 are MNHNS and SASEGT. Trimming cost V 6 bases and J 0 bases, with 6 bases left between them. CDR3 protein: CASSRDSYEQYF. CDR3 DNA sequence: TGTGCCAGCAGCCGGGACTCCTACGAGCAGTACTTC.

The chain links TRBV27 to TRBJ1-5; D gene uncertain. Per the germline V gene, CDR1 is MNHEY and CDR2 is SMNVEV (reference sequence). V was trimmed by 2 bases and J by 7 bases, leaving 9 bases between them. CDR3 size: 13 residues. The CDR3 DNA is TGTGCCAGCAGTTTAGGGAGGGAACAGCCCCAGCATTTT. Amino acids: CASSLGREQPQHF.

The chain carries TRBV11-3 and TRBJ2-7, with 7 nucleotides matching TRBD1. Germline V lookup: CDR1 SGHNT, CDR2 YENEEA. The CDR3 contains 17 residues. V trimming: 4 bases; J trimming: 1 base; junction bases outside the gene matches: 13. CDR3 DNA sequence: TGTGCCAGCAGCTCGAAGAACAGGGGAGCCTTTTCCTACGAGCAGTACTTC. Its translation: CASSSKNRGAFSYEQYF.

As concerns this clone: The junction departs from germline at one end; a sequencing error may be responsible. This chain links TRBV14 with TRBJ2-5, with TRBD2 matching over 13 bases. This CDR3 contains 15 residues. Germline lookup yields CDR1 SGHDN and CDR2 FVKESK. The CDR3 sequence: CASSQDSRGLAGKDF. The CDR3 DNA is TGTGCCAGCAGCCAAGATTCAAGGGGACTAGCGGGAAAGGACTTC. The whole variable domain, remainder taken from reference TRBV14 and TRBJ2-5, is EAGVTQFPSHSVIEKGQTVTLRCDPISGHDNLYWYRRVMGKEIKFLLHFVKESKQDESGMPNNRFLAERTGGTYSTLKVQPAELEDSGVYFCASSQDSRGLAGKDFGPGTRLLVL.

The J gene is TRBJ2-7, the V gene TRBV18, with D unclear. Per the germline V gene, CDR1 is KGHSH and CDR2 is LQKENI. The CDR3 consists of 11 residues. V shed 2 bases and J shed 5 bases, with 4 bases lying between them. In DNA form, the CDR3 reads TGTGCCAGCTCACCAAGCCACGAGCAGTACTTC. This sequence encodes CASSPSHEQYF. The complete variable domain, with remaining parts taken from reference TRBV18 and TRBJ2-7, reads NAGVMQNPRHLVRRRGQEARLRCSPMKGHSHVYWYRQLPEEGLKFMVYLQKENIIDESGMPKERFSAEFPKEGPSILRIQQVVRGDSAAYFCASSPSHEQYFGPGTRLTVT.

The rearrangement links TRBV11-3 to TRBJ2-7; D possibly corresponds to TRBD2 (5 bases). V was clipped by 1 base and J by 6 bases, with 13 bases between them. This CDR3 spans 14 amino acids. Germline loops: CDR1 SGHNT, CDR2 YENEEA. CDR3 amino acids: CASSLGRTSGEQYF. In DNA, the CDR3 is TGTGCCAGCAGCTTAGGCCGCACTAGTGGCGAGCAGTACTTC.

V and J are TRBV27 and TRBJ1-2, with TRBD1 identical over 8 bases. Germline V gene lookup returns CDR1 MNHEY and CDR2 SMNVEV (reference sequence). V shed 2 bases and J 3 bases; nucleotides not matched to a gene: 5. CDR3 length equals 15 residues. CDR3 residues: CASSLQGAQDYGYTF. The CDR3 DNA reads as TGTGCCAGCAGTTTACAGGGGGCGCAGGACTATGGCTACACCTTC.

This clone occurred once. V and J are TRBV4-2 and TRBJ2-2, with 7 bases matching TRBD2. The CDR3 has 14 residues. After removal of 4 bases from V and 3 bases from J, the junction contained 2 bases not matched to a gene. CDR1 and CDR2 from the germline V gene are LGHNA and YNFKEQ. CDR3 sequence (DNA): TGTGCCAGCAGCCTCGGGGGGTACACCGGGGAGCTGTTTTTT. Translation: CASSLGGYTGELFF.

This sequence joins TRBV19 and TRBJ2-7; 7 bases are shared with TRBD2. Trimming cost V 7 bases and J 6 bases; bases outside gene matches: 9. CDR3 size: 13 residues. Per germline, CDR1 LNHDA and CDR2 SQIVND (reference sequence). The CDR3 loop is CASKGRGGSEQYF. CDR3 nucleotide sequence: TGTGCCAGTAAGGGGAGGGGCGGTAGCGAGCAGTACTTC.

For the CDR3, the DNA is TGTGCCAGCAGTGTCAGGGGTCGCACTGAAGCTTTCTTT. Translation: CASSVRGRTEAFF. The chain joins TRBV2 to TRBJ1-1; perhaps TRBD1 as D (6 bases). CDR1 SNHLY and CDR2 FYNNEI come from the germline V gene. V shed 4 bases and J shed 4 bases, with 10 bases lying between them. The CDR3 runs to 13 residues.

This sequence joins TRBV27 and TRBJ2-2; 8 nucleotides line up with TRBD1. V was clipped by 0 bases and J by 3 bases; unmatched bases: 6. This CDR3 comprises 17 residues. Germline V lookup: CDR1 MNHEY, CDR2 SMNVEV (reference sequence). The DNA of the CDR3 is TGTGCCAGCAGTTTATCCCCCAGGGGGCAGCACACCGGGGAGCTGTTTTTT. Its protein is CASSLSPRGQHTGELFF.

This rearrangement joins TRBV29-1 to TRBJ1-1; D gene ambiguous. Trimming removed 6 bases from V and 4 bases from J, with 15 bases in between. Germline V gene data show CDR1 as SQVTM and CDR2 as ANQGSEA. The CDR3 is 13 amino acids. CDR3 coding DNA: TGCAGCGTGCAAGAAACTCCGAGCACTGAAGCTTTCTTT. It encodes CSVQETPSTEAFF.

This clone occurred a few times. The chain is built from TRBV5-1 and TRBJ2-7, with TRBD2 matching over 10 bases. The CDR3 covers 12 residues. The V and J ends lost 8 bases and 5 bases, in that order; junction bases with no gene match: 4. In germline, CDR1 is SGHRS, CDR2 YFSETQ. CDR3 amino acids: CASSGRRDEQYF. CDR3 DNA sequence: TGCGCCAGTAGCGGGAGGAGGGACGAGCAGTACTTC.

This clone was counted a single time. The chain uses TRBV5-4 and TRBJ2-7; 8 nucleotides agree with TRBD2. This CDR3 is 16 amino acids long. V dropped 3 bases and J dropped 3; count of bases not matched to a gene: 11. The germline V gene encodes CDR1 SGHNT and CDR2 YYREEE (reference sequence). The CDR3 DNA reads TGTGCCAGCAGCTCGGTCGGGGGGGTCGCTGGCTACGAGCAGTACTTC. This gives the protein CASSSVGGVAGYEQYF.

This sequence joins TRBV19 and TRBJ2-7; D is possibly TRBD2 (5 bases). V was shortened by 5 bases and J by 4 bases, with 9 bases between the two germline ends. The CDR3 extends over 12 amino acids. The germline V gene encodes CDR1 LNHDA and CDR2 SQIVND (reference sequence). DNA of the CDR3: TGTGCCAGTAGTCGTGGGGAGTACGAGCAGTACTTC. The encoded protein is CASSRGEYEQYF.